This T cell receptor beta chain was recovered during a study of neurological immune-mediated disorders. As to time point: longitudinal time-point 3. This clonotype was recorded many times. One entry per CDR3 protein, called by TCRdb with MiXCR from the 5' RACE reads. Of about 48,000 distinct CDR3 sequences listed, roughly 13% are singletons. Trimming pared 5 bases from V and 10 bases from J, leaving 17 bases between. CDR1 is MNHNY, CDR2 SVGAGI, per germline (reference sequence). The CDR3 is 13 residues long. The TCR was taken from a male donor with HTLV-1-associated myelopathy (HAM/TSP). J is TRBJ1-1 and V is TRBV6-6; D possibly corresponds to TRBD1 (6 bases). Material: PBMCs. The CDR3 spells CASSGLGQSVAFF. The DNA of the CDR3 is TGTGCCAGCAGTGGCCTGGGACAATCTGTAGCTTTCTTT.